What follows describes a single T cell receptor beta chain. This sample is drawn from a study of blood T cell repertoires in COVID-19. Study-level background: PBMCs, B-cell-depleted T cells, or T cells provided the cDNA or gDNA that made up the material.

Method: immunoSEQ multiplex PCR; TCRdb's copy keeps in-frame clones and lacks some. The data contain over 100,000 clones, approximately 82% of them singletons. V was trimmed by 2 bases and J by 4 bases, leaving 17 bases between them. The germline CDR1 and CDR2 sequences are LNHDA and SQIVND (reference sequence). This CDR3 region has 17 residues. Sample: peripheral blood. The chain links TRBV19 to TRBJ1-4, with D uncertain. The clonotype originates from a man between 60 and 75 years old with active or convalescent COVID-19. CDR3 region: CASSISGVGYFNEKLFF. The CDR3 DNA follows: TGTGCCAGTAGTATAAGCGGCGTGGGGTATTTTAATGAAAAACTGTTTTTT.